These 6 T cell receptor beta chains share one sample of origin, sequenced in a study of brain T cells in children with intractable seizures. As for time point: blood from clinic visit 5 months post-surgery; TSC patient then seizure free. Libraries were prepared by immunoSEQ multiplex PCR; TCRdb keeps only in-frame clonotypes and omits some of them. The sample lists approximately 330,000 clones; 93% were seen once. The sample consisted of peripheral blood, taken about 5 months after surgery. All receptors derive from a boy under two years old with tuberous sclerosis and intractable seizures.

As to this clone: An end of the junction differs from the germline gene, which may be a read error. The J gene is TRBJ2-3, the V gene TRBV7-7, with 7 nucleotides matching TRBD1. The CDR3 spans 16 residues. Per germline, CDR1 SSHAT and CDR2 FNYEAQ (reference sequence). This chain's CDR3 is CASSPSGTDIFDTQYF. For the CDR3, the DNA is TGTGCTAGCAGCCCTAGTGGGACAGATATTTTTGATACGCAGTATTTT.

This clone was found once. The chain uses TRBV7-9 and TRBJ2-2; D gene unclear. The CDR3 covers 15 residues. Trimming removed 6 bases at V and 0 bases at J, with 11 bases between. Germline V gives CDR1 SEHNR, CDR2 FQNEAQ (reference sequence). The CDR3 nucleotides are TGTGCCAGCAGGGCAGCCCGGACGAACACCGGGGAGCTGTTTTTT. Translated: CASRAARTNTGELFF.

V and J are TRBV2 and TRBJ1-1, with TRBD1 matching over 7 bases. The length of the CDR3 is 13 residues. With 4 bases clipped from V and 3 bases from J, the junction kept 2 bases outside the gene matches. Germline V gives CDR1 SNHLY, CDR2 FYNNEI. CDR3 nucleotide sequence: TGTGCCAGCAGTGCTGACAGGGACACTGAAGCTTTCTTT. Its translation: CASSADRDTEAFF.

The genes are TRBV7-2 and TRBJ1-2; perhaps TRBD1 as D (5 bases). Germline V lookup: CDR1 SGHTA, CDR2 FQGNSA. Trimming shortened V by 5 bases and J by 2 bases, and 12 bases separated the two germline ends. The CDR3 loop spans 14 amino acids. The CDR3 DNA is TGTGCCAGCAGCACAGGTCCCACCAACTATGGCTACACCTTC. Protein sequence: CASSTGPTNYGYTF.

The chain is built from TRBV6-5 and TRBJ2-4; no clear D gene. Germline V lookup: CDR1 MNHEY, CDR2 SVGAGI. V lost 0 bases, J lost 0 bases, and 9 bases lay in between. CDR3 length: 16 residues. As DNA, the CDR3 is TGTGCCAGCAGTTACTCGAGTCATTTAGCCAAAAACATTCAGTACTTC. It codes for CASSYSSHLAKNIQYF.

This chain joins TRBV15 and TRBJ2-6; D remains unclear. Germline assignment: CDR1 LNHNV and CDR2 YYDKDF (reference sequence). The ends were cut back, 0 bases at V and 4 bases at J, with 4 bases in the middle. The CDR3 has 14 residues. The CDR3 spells CATSRDLGANVLTF. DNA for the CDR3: TGTGCCACCAGCAGAGATTTGGGGGCCAACGTCCTGACTTTC.